This T cell receptor beta chain was sequenced in a study of blood T cell repertoires in COVID-19. Background on the study: Some COVID-19 samples were acute and others convalescent; all came from the United States, Italy and Spain. In each case, the material was cDNA or gDNA derived from T cells, B-cell-depleted T cells, or PBMCs.

How the authors handled the data: Amplified reference gene primers provided the basis for estimating nucleated cell counts. Generated by immunoSEQ multiplex PCR, the TCRdb table keeps only in-frame clones and is missing some. V and J calls and clone size are copied from that table; D and trimming were computed from the DNA. Here the sample spans approximately 320,000 clones, 65% to 90% being singletons. The count of this clone is one. The ends were cut back, 6 bases at V and 9 bases at J, with 15 bases in the middle. There are 13 residues in the CDR3. What was sequenced was peripheral blood. This TCR came from a human donor in a cohort sampled during active COVID-19. The chain joins TRBV12-3 or TRBV12-4 to TRBJ1-3, with a weak D call TRBD1 (6 bases). As DNA, the CDR3 is TGTGCCAGCAGAATAAACAGGGATGGCACCATATATTTT. It is translated as CASRINRDGTIYF.